Listed here are 22 T cell receptor beta chains from one sample, sequenced in a study of blood T cell repertoires in COVID-19. Sequencing was performed with immunoSEQ multiplex PCR; in TCRdb, only in-frame clones are kept and a portion is missing. The top ten hold less than 2% of the sample, which has some 390,000 clones, approximately 89% seen once. Input material: peripheral blood. The source is a woman aged 40 to 49 with COVID-19, enrolled during active disease.

The chain recombines TRBV20-1 with TRBJ1-6; 7 bases agree with TRBD1. The CDR3 is made up of 16 amino acids. Germline-derived CDR1 and CDR2 are DFQATT and SNEGSKA (reference sequence). After removal of 3 bases from V and 5 bases from J, the junction contained 10 bases not matched to a gene. The CDR3 nucleotides read TGCAGTGCTAGTCGCGACAGGGCCCCCGATAATTCACCCCTCCACTTT. Translated, it gives CSASRDRAPDNSPLHF.

Only a few counts were recorded for this clone. This sequence joins TRBV2 and TRBJ2-7, with TRBD1 matching over 8 bases. There are 13 residues in the CDR3. V lost 4 bases to trimming and J lost 5 bases; unmatched junction nucleotides: 4. Germline V gene lookup returns CDR1 SNHLY and CDR2 FYNNEI. CDR3 amino acids: CASSGTTGDEQYF. DNA of the CDR3: TGTGCCAGCAGTGGGACGACAGGGGACGAGCAGTACTTC.

The DNA for the CDR3 is TGTGCCAGCAGCCGTCGTCTAAGCTCCTATAATTCACCCCTCCACTTT. This gives the protein CASSRRLSSYNSPLHF. The chain uses TRBV11-2 and TRBJ1-6; D is uncertain. Trimming stripped 5 bases from V and 0 bases from J, with 11 bases between. Germline values: CDR1 SGHAT, CDR2 FQNNGV. CDR3 length: 16 residues.

The chain uses TRBV5-8 and TRBJ2-1, with TRBD1 identical over 11 bases. CDR1 SGHTS and CDR2 YDEGEE come from the germline V gene. With 4 bases clipped from V and 6 bases from J, the junction kept 12 bases outside the gene matches. The CDR3 runs to 17 residues. The CDR3 region has the DNA TGTGCCAGCAGCACCGGGACAGGGGGGGGCAGGCTCAATGAGCAGTTCTTC. Translated: CASSTGTGGGRLNEQFF. The whole variable domain, remainder taken from reference TRBV5-8 and TRBJ2-1, is EAGVTQSPTHLIKTRGQQATLRCSPISGHTSVYWYQQALGLGLQFLLWYDEGEERNRGNFPPRFSGRQFPNYSSELNVNALELEDSALYLCASSTGTGGGRLNEQFFGPGTRLTVL.

V and J are TRBV28 and TRBJ1-6; no definite D call. The length of the CDR3 is 13 residues. The V and J ends lost 4 bases and 6 bases respectively, with 7 bases between them. CDR1 is MDHEN, CDR2 SYDVKM, per germline. This CDR3 reads CASSSAGNSPLHF. In nucleotides, the CDR3 is TGTGCCAGCAGTTCCGCCGGTAATTCACCCCTCCACTTT.

The gene calls are TRBV28 and TRBJ1-2, with 8 positions matching TRBD1. After removal of 10 bases from V and 4 bases from J, the junction contained 17 bases not matched to a gene. The CDR3 is made up of 16 amino acids. Germline loops: CDR1 MDHEN, CDR2 SYDVKM. Here the CDR3 reads CATISLETGVTYGYTF. CDR3 coding DNA: TGTGCCACCATAAGTCTCGAGACAGGGGTGACCTATGGCTACACCTTC.

The V and J genes are TRBV7-3 and TRBJ2-7, with 8 bases aligning to TRBD1. Per the germline V gene, CDR1 is SGHTA and CDR2 is FQGTGA. This CDR3 spans 16 amino acids. Trimming cost V 6 bases and J 6 bases; bases outside gene matches: 16. CDR3 sequence reads: CASSSLRETGAGEQYF. CDR3 bases: TGTGCCAGCAGTTCCCTTCGTGAGACAGGGGCGGGCGAGCAGTACTTC.

The chain carries TRBV9 and TRBJ2-1; 15 positions agree with TRBD2. After removal of 4 bases from V and 10 bases from J, the junction contained 12 bases not matched to a gene. Germline CDR1 reads SGDLS; CDR2 reads YYNGEE. The CDR3 covers 17 residues. CDR3 region: CASSPHLVGLAGGEQFF. Written as DNA, the CDR3 is TGTGCCAGCAGCCCCCATCTTGTAGGACTAGCGGGGGGGGAGCAGTTCTTC.

The chain recombines TRBV5-1 with TRBJ2-7; tentatively, D is TRBD1 (6 bases). CDR1 and CDR2 (germline): SGHRS, YFSETQ. V gave up 4 bases and J gave up 3 bases, with 17 bases separating them. CDR3 length: 15 amino acids. The CDR3 bases are TGCGCCAGCAGCCGTACTCCGGGACAAAACTACGAGCAGTACTTC. Protein sequence: CASSRTPGQNYEQYF.

DNA of the CDR3: TGTGCCAGCACAGGGCCGCCGCTCCACAATGAGCAGTTCTTC. This codes for CASTGPPLHNEQFF. This chain uses TRBV6-6 with TRBJ2-1; TRBD1 is a possible D gene (5 bases). Per germline, CDR1 MNHNY and CDR2 SVGAGI (reference sequence). Trimming removed 7 bases at V and 5 bases at J, with 15 bases between. The CDR3 sequence is 14 residues long.

The CDR3 loop reads CAWSVGGVRTDTQYF. CDR3 nucleotides: TGTGCCTGGAGTGTGGGGGGGGTAAGGACAGATACGCAGTATTTT. J is TRBJ2-3 and V is TRBV30; TRBD2 matches 7 bases. CDR1 GTSNPN and CDR2 SVGIG come from the germline V gene (reference sequence). The CDR3 totals 15 residues. V lost 0 bases to trimming and J lost 3 bases; unmatched junction nucleotides: 6.

The V call is TRBV6-2 or TRBV6-3, the J call TRBJ1-5; TRBD1 matches at 11 bases. This CDR3 has 18 residues. Looked up from germline, CDR1 is MNHEY and CDR2 is SVGEGT. V was pared by 4 bases and J by 0 bases, with 8 bases of the junction left unmatched. The CDR3 loop reads CASSSRDRGSYSNQPQHF. CDR3 coding DNA: TGTGCCAGCAGTTCCCGGGACAGGGGGTCTTATAGCAATCAGCCCCAGCATTTT.

A few counts support this clone. This sequence joins TRBV9 and TRBJ2-1, with 8 bases that match TRBD2. The CDR3 consists of 18 residues. Germline loops: CDR1 SGDLS, CDR2 YYNGEE. With 4 bases clipped from V and 6 bases from J, the junction kept 18 bases outside the gene matches. DNA for the CDR3: TGTGCCAGCAGCCCGAGGAGAGGGACTAGGGGATTAAGCAATGAGCAGTTCTTC. Translation gives CASSPRRGTRGLSNEQFF.

This chain uses TRBV24-1 with TRBJ2-1; 10 nucleotides match TRBD1. After removal of 4 bases from V and 0 bases from J, the junction contained 8 bases not matched to a gene. This CDR3 is built from 18 residues. The germline gives CDR1 KGHDR, CDR2 SFDVKD. The CDR3 loop reads CATSDGTGALSSYNEQFF. The CDR3 region has the DNA TGTGCCACCAGTGACGGGACAGGGGCCCTGAGCTCCTACAATGAGCAGTTCTTC.

The J gene is TRBJ2-7, the V gene TRBV27; D possibly corresponds to TRBD1 (6 bases). CDR3 length: 15 amino acids. V lost 2 bases to trimming and J lost 7 bases, with 18 bases between them. Germline CDR1 is MNHEY and CDR2 is SMNVEV (reference sequence). In DNA form, the CDR3 reads TGTGCCAGCAGTTTACCATCGGCAGGGGTGAGGGAGCAGTACTTC. This codes for CASSLPSAGVREQYF.

V and J are TRBV11-2 and TRBJ2-7, with D possibly matching TRBD1 (6 bases). Trimming took off 9 bases at V and 1 base at J, with 19 bases between the two ends. CDR3 length: 15 residues. Germline loops: CDR1 SGHAT, CDR2 FQNNGV. The CDR3 loop is CASSPGVLLSYEQYF. The CDR3 DNA is TGTGCCAGTTCACCAGGGGTCCTCCTATCCTACGAGCAGTACTTC.

The V and J genes are TRBV28 and TRBJ1-5; TRBD1 aligns across 11 bases. Germline lookup yields CDR1 MDHEN and CDR2 SYDVKM. This CDR3 comprises 15 residues. Trimming at V came to 7 bases and at J to 3 bases, leaving 5 bases not matched to a gene. The CDR3 here is CASIRDRGNNQPQHF. The CDR3 DNA reads TGTGCCAGCATCCGGGACAGGGGGAACAATCAGCCCCAGCATTTT.

The sample holds one count of this clone. The CDR3 spells CASSYGGQGPQPQHF. The CDR3 nucleotides read TGTGCCAGCAGTTACGGGGGACAGGGCCCTCAGCCCCAGCATTTT. V usage is TRBV6-6 and J usage is TRBJ1-5; 9 bases are a match to TRBD1. J was trimmed by 6 bases and V by 2 bases; bases with no gene match: 5. Germline V gives CDR1 MNHNY, CDR2 SVGAGI (reference sequence). The CDR3 sequence is 15 residues long.

The J gene is TRBJ1-5, the V gene TRBV28; D is perhaps TRBD1 (6 bases). This CDR3 is built from 14 residues. V was trimmed by 2 bases and J by 11 bases, leaving 16 bases between them. CDR1 MDHEN and CDR2 SYDVKM come from the germline V gene. This chain's CDR3 is CASSLVDRNGAQHF. CDR3 DNA: TGTGCCAGCAGTTTAGTTGACAGGAACGGGGCCCAGCATTTT.

The chain combines TRBV20-1 with TRBJ1-5; the D gene is possibly TRBD1 (6 bases). This CDR3 region has 12 residues. Per germline, CDR1 DFQATT and CDR2 SNEGSKA (reference sequence). Between the trimmed V and J ends, which lost 3 bases and 7 bases, there was a span of 10 bases. The CDR3 loop reads CSASARGQPQHF. The DNA for the CDR3 is TGCAGTGCTAGTGCCAGGGGACAGCCCCAGCATTTT.

V usage is TRBV12-3 or TRBV12-4 and J usage is TRBJ2-1, with a tentative D call TRBD1 (5 bases). Deletions cut 2 bases from V and 3 bases from J, with 5 bases between. The CDR3 runs 13 residues. Here the CDR3 reads CASSLQGYNEQFF. CDR3 sequence (DNA): TGTGCCAGCAGTTTACAGGGCTACAATGAGCAGTTCTTC.

The J gene is TRBJ1-6, the V gene TRBV4-3; 9 bases match TRBD1. V lost 4 bases, J lost 8 bases, and 3 bases stayed unmatched. Germline loops: CDR1 LGHNA, CDR2 YSLEER. This CDR3 has 14 amino acids. CDR3 nucleotide sequence: TGCGCCAGCAGCCCCAGGACAGGGGATTCACCCCTCCACTTT. Its protein is CASSPRTGDSPLHF.